Listed below are T cell receptor beta chains from one sample, sequenced in a study of T cell responses to AZD1222 COVID-19 vaccine. The table came from immunoSEQ multiplex PCR; TCRdb's copy has only in-frame clones and leaves some out. Of 120,000 to 150,000 clones listed, roughly nine tenths were seen once; the top ten hold approximately 3.7%. Sequencing was performed on peripheral blood, taken 28 days after the second AZD1222 dose. All receptors come from an adult who received the AZD1222 COVID-19 vaccine. The CDR3 runs from the conserved cysteine through the conserved F or W. Fields, in order: V gene, D gene, CDR3 length, clone size, J gene, CDR3 DNA, CDR3 protein. The D gene is left open where the match is weak. Expanded clones are given a class, and other clones once, few, many or no size at all.

>TRBV28|.|16|.|TRBJ1-3
TGTGCCAGCAGTTTATCCGGGACGACGGCTGGAAACACCATATATTTT
CASSLSGTTAGNTIYF
>TRBV4-3|.|12|.|TRBJ1-6
TGCGCCAGCAGTGCGACTAATTCACCCCTCCACTTT
CASSATNSPLHF
>TRBV5-8|.|12|.|TRBJ1-1
TGTGCCAGCAGCTTGCTGCGGGCTGAAGCTTTCTTT
CASSLLRAEAFF
>TRBV28|.|16|.|TRBJ1-5
TGTGCCAGCAGTTTAAAAACCCCATTTGTTGCCCAGCCCCAGCATTTT
CASSLKTPFVAQPQHF
>TRBV19|.|15|.|TRBJ2-7
TGTGCCAGTAGTATTCTAGGACAGTCCTTCTACGAGCAGTACTTC
CASSILGQSFYEQYF
>TRBV18|.|17|.|TRBJ1-3
TGTGCCAGCTCACCCGTACAGGGAAGACCCTCTGGAAACACCATATATTTT
CASSPVQGRPSGNTIYF
>TRBV19|.|13|.|TRBJ1-1
TGTGCCAGTAGGAATACAGGGAACACTGAAGCTTTCTTT
CASRNTGNTEAFF
>TRBV4-2|TRBD1|16|.|TRBJ1-2
TGTGCCAGCAGCTTCGGACAGGGGAGTATTGTTTATGGCTACACCTTC
CASSFGQGSIVYGYTF
>TRBV28|TRBD1|12|.|TRBJ2-7
TGTGCCAGCACTAGACAGGGTGGCGAGCAGTACTTC
CASTRQGGEQYF
>TRBV19|.|14|few|TRBJ1-3
TGTGCCAGTAGTCCTTGGGGCGCTGGAAACACCATATATTTT
CASSPWGAGNTIYF
>TRBV7-9|.|14|.|TRBJ1-2
TGTGCCAGCAGCTCCCCCTCAGGGGAAAATGGCTACACCTTC
CASSSPSGENGYTF
>TRBV14|.|14|.|TRBJ1-2
TGTGCCAGCAGCCAAATCTATGGGGTGGATGGCTACACCTTC
CASSQIYGVDGYTF
>TRBV6-5|TRBD1|15|.|TRBJ1-2
TGTGCCAGCAGTTCCCGGGACAGGCTTGGCTATGGCTACACCTTC
CASSSRDRLGYGYTF
>TRBV7-2|TRBD2|14|.|TRBJ2-3
TGTGCCAGCAGCCTAGCGGGATACACAGATACGCAGTATTTT
CASSLAGYTDTQYF
>TRBV6-6|TRBD1|12|.|TRBJ1-5
TGTGCCAGCGGGACAGCGGATCAGCCCCAGCATTTT
CASGTADQPQHF
>TRBV5-1|TRBD2|14|few|TRBJ2-2
TGCGCCAGCTCTCGGGGGGGAGGCACCGGGGAGCTGTTTTTT
CASSRGGGTGELFF
>TRBV7-2|.|14|.|TRBJ2-1
TGTGCCAGCAGCTTCACTAGCACCTACAATGAGCAGTTCTTC
CASSFTSTYNEQFF
>TRBV7-9|.|15|.|TRBJ2-5
TGTGCCAGCAGCCCCGATCTACAGAGGCGAGAGACCCAGTACTTC
CASSPDLQRRETQYF
>TRBV6-5|.|15|.|TRBJ1-1
TGTGCCAGCAGTTACTCGAAGGGGATGGGCACTGAAGCTTTCTTT
CASSYSKGMGTEAFF
>TRBV27|.|15|few|TRBJ1-5
TGTGCCAGCAGTTTATCCCAGGGAGGCAATCAGCCCCAGCATTTT
CASSLSQGGNQPQHF
>TRBV5-1|TRBD1|15|.|TRBJ2-1
TGCGCCAGCAGCGAAGGGACAGGGGGTAACAATGAGCAGTTCTTC
CASSEGTGGNNEQFF
>TRBV3-1/TRBV3-2|TRBD2|15|.|TRBJ2-7
TGTGCCAGCAGCCCCCTAGCGGGACGGACGGACGAGCAGTACTTC
CASSPLAGRTDEQYF
>TRBV3-1/TRBV3-2|TRBD1|12|.|TRBJ1-2
TGTGCCAGCAGGACAGGGGGGGATGGCTACACCTTC
CASRTGGDGYTF
>TRBV19|.|15|.|TRBJ1-2
TGTGCCAGTAGTATAGCGCGACGCCAAGAGCTAGGCTACACCTTC
CASSIARRQELGYTF
>TRBV5-6|.|17|.|TRBJ1-2
TGTGCCAGCAGCTTGACCTTGATTGGGGTGGTCGCTACTGGCTACACCTTC
CASSLTLIGVVATGYTF
>TRBV5-4|.|13|.|TRBJ2-7
TGTGCCAGCAGCTTGGCCCCGGGTAGCGAGCAGTACTTC
CASSLAPGSEQYF
>TRBV29-1|TRBD1|12|.|TRBJ1-1
TGCAGCGTTGTCAGGGGGGACACTGAAGCTTTCTTT
CSVVRGDTEAFF
>TRBV7-6|TRBD1|14|.|TRBJ1-4
TGTGCCAGCAGCCCAGGGACAGATAATGAAAAACTGTTTTTT
CASSPGTDNEKLFF
>TRBV28|TRBD1|11|.|TRBJ1-1
TGTGCCATCGCAGGGGGCACTGAAGCTTTCTTT
CAIAGGTEAFF
>TRBV12-3/TRBV12-4|.|11|.|TRBJ1-6
TGTGCCAGCAGTTTACGCGGGCCCCTCCACTTT
CASSLRGPLHF
>TRBV29-1|.|12|.|TRBJ1-1
TGCAGCGTTGGGGTGGGCGGCACTGAAGCTTTCTTT
CSVGVGGTEAFF
>TRBV19|.|12|once|TRBJ1-5
TGTGCCAGTAGGGGTGATCCTGGGCCCCAGCATTTT
CASRGDPGPQHF
>TRBV12-5|.|16|.|TRBJ1-1
TGTGCTAGTGGTTTGGGGCAGGGGAAACGGGGAACTGAAGCTTTCTTT
CASGLGQGKRGTEAFF
>TRBV7-9|.|14|.|TRBJ2-7
TGTGCCAGCAGCTTAGGACAGGCCGACTACGAGCAGTACTTC
CASSLGQADYEQYF
>TRBV4-2|.|16|.|TRBJ2-3
TGTGCCAGCAGCCCCAACGCTGCCCCGATGGTAGATACGCAGTATTTT
CASSPNAAPMVDTQYF
>TRBV7-9|.|12|.|TRBJ2-1
TGTGCCAGCACCCCTCTGAAGAATGAGCAGTTCTTC
CASTPLKNEQFF
>TRBV4-3|TRBD2|20|once|TRBJ2-2
TGCGCCAGCAGCCAAGATATGGCACTAGCGGGAGAGTTGATGATTCGGGAGCTGTTTTTT
CASSQDMALAGELMIRELFF
>TRBV6-5|TRBD1|15|.|TRBJ1-4
TGTGCCAGCAGTTACTCCGACAGGGTATATGAAAAACTGTTTTTT
CASSYSDRVYEKLFF
>TRBV4-3|.|20|.|TRBJ1-3
TGCGCCAGCAGCCAAGACCACTTGAGGGGTTCCAAGTACTCTGGAAACACCATATATTTT
CASSQDHLRGSKYSGNTIYF
>TRBV12-5|.|15|.|TRBJ2-1
TGTGCTAGTGGTTTGGTCCGGACTGGCTACAATGAGCAGTTCTTC
CASGLVRTGYNEQFF
>TRBV3-1/TRBV3-2|.|15|.|TRBJ2-7
TGTGCCAGCAGCCAAGCGCCGGGGGCTTCCTACGAGCAGTACTTC
CASSQAPGASYEQYF
>TRBV24-1|.|14|.|TRBJ1-5
TGTGCCACCAGTGACTACAGGGAGAGTCAGCCCCAGCATTTT
CATSDYRESQPQHF
>TRBV28|.|14|.|TRBJ1-5
TGTGCCAGCAGTTTATGGGGTTCGGATCAGCCCCAGCATTTT
CASSLWGSDQPQHF
>TRBV20-1|.|9|.|TRBJ1-2
TGCAGTGCTAATTTTGGCTACACCTTC
CSANFGYTF
>TRBV6-5|TRBD2|14|.|TRBJ2-5
TGTGCCAGCAGATTTAGCGGGGGCCAGGGGACCCAGTACTTC
CASRFSGGQGTQYF
>TRBV4-1|TRBD1|15|.|TRBJ1-1
TGCGCCAGCAGCCAAGTCGACAGGGAATGGACTGAAGCTTTCTTT
CASSQVDREWTEAFF